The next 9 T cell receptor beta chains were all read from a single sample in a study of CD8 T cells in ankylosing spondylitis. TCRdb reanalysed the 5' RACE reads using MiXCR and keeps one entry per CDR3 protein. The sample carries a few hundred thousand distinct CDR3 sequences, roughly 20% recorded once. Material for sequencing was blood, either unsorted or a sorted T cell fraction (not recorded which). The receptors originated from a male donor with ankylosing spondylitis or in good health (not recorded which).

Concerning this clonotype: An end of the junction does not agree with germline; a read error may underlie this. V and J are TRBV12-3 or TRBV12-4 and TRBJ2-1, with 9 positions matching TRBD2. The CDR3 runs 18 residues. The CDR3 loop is CTSSLPAGGPAVYNEQFF. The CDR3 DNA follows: TGTACCAGCAGTTTACCAGCGGGGGGTCCGGCAGTCTACAATGAGCAGTTCTTC.

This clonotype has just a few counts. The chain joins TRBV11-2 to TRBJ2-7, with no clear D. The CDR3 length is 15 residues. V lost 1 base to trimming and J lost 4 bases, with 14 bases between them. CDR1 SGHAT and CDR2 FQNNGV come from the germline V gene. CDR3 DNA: TGTGCCAGCAGCTTAGTTGGCCTGAAATGGTACGAGCAGTACTTC. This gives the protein CASSLVGLKWYEQYF.

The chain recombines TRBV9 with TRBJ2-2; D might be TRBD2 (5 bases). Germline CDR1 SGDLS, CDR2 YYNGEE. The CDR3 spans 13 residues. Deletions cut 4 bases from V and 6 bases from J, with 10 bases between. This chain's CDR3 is CASSSDGAGELFF. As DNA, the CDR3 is TGTGCCAGCAGCTCCGACGGGGCCGGGGAGCTGTTTTTT.

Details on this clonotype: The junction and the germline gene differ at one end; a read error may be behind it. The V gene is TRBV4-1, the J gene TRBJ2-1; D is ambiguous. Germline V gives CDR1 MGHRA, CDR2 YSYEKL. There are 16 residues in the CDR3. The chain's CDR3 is CASSQEPKSSYNAQFF. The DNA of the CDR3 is TGCGCCAGCAGCCAAGAGCCGAAAAGCTCCTACAATGCGCAGTTCTTC.

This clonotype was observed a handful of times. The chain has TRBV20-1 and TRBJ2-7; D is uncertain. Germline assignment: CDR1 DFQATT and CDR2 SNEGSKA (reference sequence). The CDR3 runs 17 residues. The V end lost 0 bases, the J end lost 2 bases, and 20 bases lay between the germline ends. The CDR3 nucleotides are TGCAGTGCTAGAGATCCCTGGGCCGCCTGGGAACCCTACGAGCAGTACTTC. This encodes CSARDPWAAWEPYEQYF.

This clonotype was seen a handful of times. Here the CDR3 DNA reads TGTGCCAGCAGCGAGTGGAGGGAAGTAGTTGACGAGCAGTACTTC. Amino acids: CASSEWREVVDEQYF. J is TRBJ2-7 and V is TRBV27; D perhaps matches TRBD2 (6 bases). This CDR3 has 15 residues. Germline V gene sequence: CDR1 MNHEY, CDR2 SMNVEV (reference sequence). V dropped 6 bases and J dropped 5 bases, with 20 bases sitting between them.

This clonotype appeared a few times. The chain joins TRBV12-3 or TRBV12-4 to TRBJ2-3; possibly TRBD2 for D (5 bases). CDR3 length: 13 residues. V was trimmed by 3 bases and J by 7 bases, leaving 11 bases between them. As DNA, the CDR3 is TGTGCCAGCAGTTTCGCGACTACCTATACGCAGTATTTT. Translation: CASSFATTYTQYF.

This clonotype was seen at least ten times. The DNA for the CDR3 is TGTGCCACCAGCAGAGAGGGGGTAACCTACGAGCAGTACTTC. This codes for CATSREGVTYEQYF. The V gene is TRBV15, the J gene TRBJ2-7, with D possibly called TRBD1 or TRBD2 (5 bases each). Germline assignment: CDR1 LNHNV and CDR2 YYDKDF (reference sequence). With 0 bases removed from V and 2 bases from J, the gap between germline ends came to 8 bases. CDR3 length equals 14 residues.

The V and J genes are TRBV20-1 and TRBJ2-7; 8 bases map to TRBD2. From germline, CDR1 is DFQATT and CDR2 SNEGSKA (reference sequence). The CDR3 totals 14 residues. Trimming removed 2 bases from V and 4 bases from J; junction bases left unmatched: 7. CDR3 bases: TGCAGTGCTAGATTCGGGACTAGGAGTTACGAGCAGTACTTC. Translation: CSARFGTRSYEQYF.